The sequence of this T cell receptor beta chain was determined in a study of T cells in Graves' hyperthyroidism and ophthalmopathy. Study findings and constraints: The blood repertoire included most of the expanded thyroid clonotypes above 0.001.

TCR beta CDR3 regions were amplified from RNA transcripts. HTBI primers drove first-round RT-PCR of the TCR CDR3. TCRdb processed the multiplex PCR reads anew with MiXCR; each CDR3 protein has one entry. Of roughly 350,000 distinct CDR3 sequences in the sample, roughly 15% were seen once. This clonotype showed up many times. Antigen specificity is unknown. Clinical symptoms, serum thyroxine and TRAb, thyroid ultrasound and orbital computed tomography were used for the diagnoses. Using around 10 ml of fresh peripheral blood, PBMCs were prepared. This sequence was found in a woman aged 40-49 years with Graves' ophthalmopathy. Sequenced material: blood.

Written as DNA, the CDR3 is TGCAGTGCTAGAGGGTTTAGGACAGGGGGCACTGAAGCTTTCTTT. Protein product: CSARGFRTGGTEAFF. This sequence joins TRBV20-1 and TRBJ1-1; 10 bases align to TRBD1. Germline trimming cut 1 base from V and 4 bases from J; bases unmatched to any gene: 6. Germline lookup yields CDR1 DFQATT and CDR2 SNEGSKA (reference sequence). This CDR3 spans 15 amino acids.